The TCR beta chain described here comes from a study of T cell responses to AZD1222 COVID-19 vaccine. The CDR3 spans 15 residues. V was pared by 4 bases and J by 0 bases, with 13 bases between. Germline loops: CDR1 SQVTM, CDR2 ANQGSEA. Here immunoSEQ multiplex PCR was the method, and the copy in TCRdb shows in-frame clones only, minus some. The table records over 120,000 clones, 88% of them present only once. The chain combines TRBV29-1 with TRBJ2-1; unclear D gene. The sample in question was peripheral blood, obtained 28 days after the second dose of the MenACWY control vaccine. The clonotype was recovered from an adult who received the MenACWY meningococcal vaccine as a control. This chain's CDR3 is CSVVGQVGSYNEQFF. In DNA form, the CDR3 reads TGCAGCGTTGTGGGCCAGGTCGGCTCCTACAATGAGCAGTTCTTC.